The T cell receptor beta chain under discussion was sequenced for a study of blood T cell repertoires in COVID-19. Overall study context: COVID-19 samples collected from the United States, Italy and Spain covered acute and convalescent phases. T cells, B-cell-depleted T cells, or PBMCs provided the cDNA or gDNA that served as material.

Sequencing used immunoSEQ multiplex PCR; TCRdb keeps in-frame clones, though not all of them. This sample yields about 130,000 clones, of which about 90% are seen a single time; about a sixth belongs to the top ten. The germline V and J ends were trimmed by 3 bases and 9 bases, with 15 bases remaining between them. The V gene's germline CDR1 is LNHDA and CDR2 SQIVND (reference sequence). The CDR3 runs 14 residues. The clonotype comes from a woman aged 45-59 years who had recovered from COVID-19. The specimen was peripheral blood. The chain joins TRBV19 to TRBJ2-1, with D maybe TRBD1 (5 bases). The CDR3 nucleotides are TGTGCCAGTAGTATTATCCAGGGAAGGGGTGAGCAGTTCTTC. Residues: CASSIIQGRGEQFF.